A selection of T cell receptor beta chains follows, all from one sample in a study of post-analysis software for immune sequencing data. Each CDR3 protein gets one entry after TCRdb re-called the PCR reads with MiXCR. Among about 820,000 distinct CDR3 sequences listed, approximately 57% were seen once. The source material was blood. Receptors originate from a girl between 5 and 17 years old with multiple sclerosis. Both conserved end residues are part of each CDR3. Expanded clones are given a class, and other clones once, few, many or no size at all.

>few|TRBV29-1|TRBJ1-2
CSVLLRGTDTNYGYTF
>NA|TRBV10-3|TRBJ2-7
CATRTPPRYEQYF
>NA|TRBV27|TRBJ2-7
CASSPSPTGRLTYEQYF
>NA|TRBV29-1|TRBJ1-1
CSAGGQLNTEAFF
>NA|TRBV5-1|TRBJ2-5
CASRVRRQETQYF
>NA|TRBV4-1|TRBJ2-1
CASSPPRDEQFF
>NA|TRBV5-1|TRBJ1-4
CASRLLTGPNEKLFF
>NA|TRBV6-5|TRBJ1-2
CASSHRDREDGYTF
>NA|TRBV14|TRBJ2-1
CASSPPGGGYNEQFF
>few|TRBV20-1|TRBJ2-3
CSARDLKRAGGTTDTQYF
>NA|TRBV7-8|TRBJ2-4
CASSPPRAQVAKNIQYF
>NA|TRBV10-3|TRBJ2-1
CAIGFYNEQFF
>few|TRBV20-1|TRBJ2-1
CSARAPGSYNEQFF
>NA|TRBV7-3|TRBJ2-5
CASSPGHPETQYF
>NA|TRBV20-1|TRBJ2-5
CSARDYSSRQETQYF
>NA|TRBV12-3/TRBV12-4|TRBJ2-3
CASSFRTGDLSRTDTQYF
>NA|TRBV6-1|TRBJ2-1
CASNPVSYNEQFF
>few|TRBV6-1|TRBJ1-2
CASSDPLVPTPNYGYTF
>NA|TRBV29-1|TRBJ2-7
CSVLDRGDEQYF
>NA|TRBV20-1|TRBJ2-1
CSASGGTELYYNEQFF
>few|TRBV12-3/TRBV12-4|TRBJ1-5
CASSRTGLEGNQPQHF
>once|TRBV2|TRBJ2-4
CASTGGSKNIQYF
>NA|TRBV7-3|TRBJ1-4
CASSSTGTRDEKLFF
>once|TRBV6-6|TRBJ2-1
CASRSQGIYNEQFF